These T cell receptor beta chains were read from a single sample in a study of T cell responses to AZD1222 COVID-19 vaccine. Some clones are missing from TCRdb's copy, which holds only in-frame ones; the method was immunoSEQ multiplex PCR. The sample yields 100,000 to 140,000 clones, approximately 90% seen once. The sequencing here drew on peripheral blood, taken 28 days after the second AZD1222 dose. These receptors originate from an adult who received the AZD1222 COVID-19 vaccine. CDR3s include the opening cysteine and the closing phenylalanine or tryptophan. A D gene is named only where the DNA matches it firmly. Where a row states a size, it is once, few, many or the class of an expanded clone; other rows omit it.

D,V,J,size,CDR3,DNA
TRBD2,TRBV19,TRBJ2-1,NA,CASRPLAGVMNEQFF,TGTGCCAGTAGGCCACTAGCGGGAGTTATGAATGAGCAGTTCTTC
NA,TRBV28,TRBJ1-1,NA,CASSEPHRDEAFF,TGTGCCAGCAGCGAGCCTCACAGAGATGAAGCTTTCTTT
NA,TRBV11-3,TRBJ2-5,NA,CASSLDRVQETQYF,TGTGCCAGCAGCTTAGACAGGGTCCAAGAGACCCAGTACTTC
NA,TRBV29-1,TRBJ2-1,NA,CSVGKQASFSYNEQFF,TGCAGCGTTGGGAAGCAGGCGAGTTTCTCCTACAATGAGCAGTTCTTC
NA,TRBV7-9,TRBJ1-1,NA,CASSLADAPRAEAFF,TGTGCCAGCAGCTTAGCCGACGCGCCGAGGGCTGAAGCTTTCTTT
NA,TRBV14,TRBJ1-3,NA,CASSLGHYSAALNTIYF,TGTGCCAGCAGCCTGGGCCACTATAGCGCAGCCCTAAACACCATATATTTT
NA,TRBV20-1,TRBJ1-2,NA,CSASTIYGYTF,TGCAGTGCTAGCACGATCTATGGCTACACCTTC
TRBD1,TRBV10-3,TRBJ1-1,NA,CAIATGGNTEAFF,TGTGCCATTGCTACAGGGGGGAACACTGAAGCTTTCTTT
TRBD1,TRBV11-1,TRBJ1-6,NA,CASSAGTGISPLHF,TGTGCCAGCAGCGCTGGGACAGGGATTTCACCCCTCCACTTT
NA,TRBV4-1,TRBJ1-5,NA,CASSQVTGNQPQHF,TGCGCCAGCAGCCAAGTGACGGGCAATCAGCCCCAGCATTTT
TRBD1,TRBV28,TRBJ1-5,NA,CASRQGQDNQPQHF,TGTGCCAGCAGACAGGGACAGGACAATCAGCCCCAGCATTTT
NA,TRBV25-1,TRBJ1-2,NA,CASSDSTGVGYTF,TGTGCCAGCAGCGACTCCACCGGGGTGGGCTACACCTTC
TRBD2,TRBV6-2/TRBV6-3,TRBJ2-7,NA,CASSTLLNGRVSYEQYF,TGTGCCAGCAGCACGCTGTTGAACGGGAGGGTGTCCTACGAGCAGTACTTC
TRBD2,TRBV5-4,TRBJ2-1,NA,CASSLELAGLNEQFF,TGTGCCAGCAGCTTGGAACTAGCGGGGCTAAATGAGCAGTTCTTC
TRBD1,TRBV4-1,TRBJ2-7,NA,CASSQADRPYEQYF,TGCGCCAGCAGCCAAGCGGACAGGCCCTACGAGCAGTACTTC
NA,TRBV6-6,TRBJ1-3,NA,CASRMNSGNTIYF,TGTGCCAGCAGGATGAACTCTGGAAACACCATATATTTT
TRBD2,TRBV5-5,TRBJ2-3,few,CASSLRAGGSTDTQYF,TGTGCCAGCAGCTTACGGGCGGGAGGGAGCACAGATACGCAGTATTTT
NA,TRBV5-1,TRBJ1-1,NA,CASSSSTGFMNTEAFF,TGCGCCAGCAGCTCATCCACAGGGTTCATGAACACTGAAGCTTTCTTT
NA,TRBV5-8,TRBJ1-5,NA,CASSASWAQPQHF,TGTGCCAGCAGCGCATCATGGGCTCAGCCCCAGCATTTT
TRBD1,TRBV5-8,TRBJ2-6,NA,CASSLTGGAGVGNVLTF,TGTGCCAGCAGCTTGACAGGGGGCGCCGGTGTTGGCAACGTCCTGACTTTC
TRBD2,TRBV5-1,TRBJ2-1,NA,CASSLVLGTSGGYNEQFF,TGCGCCAGCAGCTTGGTTTTAGGGACTAGCGGGGGCTACAATGAGCAGTTCTTC
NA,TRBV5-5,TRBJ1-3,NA,CASSQGTAGVSIYF,TGTGCCAGCAGCCAAGGGACCGCGGGTGTGTCCATATATTTT
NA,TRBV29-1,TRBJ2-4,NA,CSALWQDKNIQYF,TGCAGCGCCCTGTGGCAGGACAAAAACATTCAGTACTTC
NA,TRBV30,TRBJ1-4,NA,CAWSVSGSEKLFF,TGTGCCTGGAGTGTATCTGGCAGTGAAAAACTGTTTTTT
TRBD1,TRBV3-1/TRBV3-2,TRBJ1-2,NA,CASTMTGTNYGYTF,TGTGCCAGCACCATGACAGGGACCAACTATGGCTACACCTTC
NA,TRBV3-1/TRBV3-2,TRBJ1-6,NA,CASSHRRDGKLPYNSPLHF,TGTGCCAGCAGCCACCGCCGGGACGGCAAACTACCCTATAATTCACCCCTCCACTTT
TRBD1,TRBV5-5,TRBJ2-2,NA,CASSFWDSDTGELFF,TGTGCCAGCAGCTTCTGGGACAGTGACACCGGGGAGCTGTTTTTT
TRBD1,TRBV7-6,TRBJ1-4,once,CASSLDRGEKLFF,TGTGCCAGCAGCCTCGACAGGGGTGAAAAACTGTTTTTT
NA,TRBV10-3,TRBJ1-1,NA,CAISESENTEAFF,TGTGCCATCAGTGAGTCGGAGAACACTGAAGCTTTCTTT
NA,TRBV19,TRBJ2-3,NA,CASSIFGSAPDTQYF,TGTGCCAGTAGTATATTCGGTAGCGCTCCGGATACGCAGTATTTT
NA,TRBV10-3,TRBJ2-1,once,CAISVYNEQFF,TGTGCCATCAGTGTATACAATGAGCAGTTCTTC
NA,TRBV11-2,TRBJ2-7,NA,CASMPDPSHEQYF,TGTGCCAGTATGCCGGACCCGAGCCACGAGCAGTACTTC
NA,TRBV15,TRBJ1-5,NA,CATSSLPGRTYQPQHF,TGTGCCACCAGCAGTCTCCCCGGGAGAACCTATCAGCCCCAGCATTTT
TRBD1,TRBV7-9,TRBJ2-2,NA,CASSPGQGVPGELFF,TGTGCCAGCAGCCCGGGACAGGGGGTTCCCGGGGAGCTGTTTTTT
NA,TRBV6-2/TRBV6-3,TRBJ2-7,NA,CASSNRYNSRREQYF,TGTGCCAGCAGCAACCGGTATAACTCGCGGCGCGAGCAGTACTTC
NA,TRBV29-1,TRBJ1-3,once,CSVDSGTGNTIYF,TGCAGCGTTGACTCGGGGACTGGAAACACCATATATTTT
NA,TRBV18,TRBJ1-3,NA,CASSPQGRLGNTIYF,TGTGCCAGCTCACCGCAGGGGCGCCTGGGAAACACCATATATTTT
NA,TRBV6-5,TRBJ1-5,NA,CASGSTQPQPQHF,TGTGCCAGCGGTTCCACCCAACCTCAGCCCCAGCATTTT
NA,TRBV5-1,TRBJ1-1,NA,CASSRTRGTTEAFF,TGCGCCAGCAGTCGGACAAGGGGAACCACTGAAGCTTTCTTT
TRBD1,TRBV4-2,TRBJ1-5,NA,CASSPEGGATGYQPQHF,TGTGCCAGCAGCCCTGAAGGGGGCGCGACCGGCTATCAGCCCCAGCATTTT
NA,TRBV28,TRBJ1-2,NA,CASCQGSDNYGYTF,TGTGCCAGCTGCCAAGGGTCTGATAACTATGGCTACACCTTC
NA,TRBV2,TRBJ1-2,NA,CASSPGSYGYTF,TGTGCCAGCAGCCCCGGCAGCTATGGCTACACCTTC
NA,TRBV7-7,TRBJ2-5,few,CASSLQGGTQYF,TGTGCTAGCAGCTTACAAGGTGGGACCCAGTACTTC
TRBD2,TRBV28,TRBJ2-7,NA,CASSFGASSGRKYEQYF,TGTGCCAGCAGTTTCGGTGCATCTAGCGGGAGGAAATACGAGCAGTACTTC
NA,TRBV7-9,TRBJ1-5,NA,CASSLSLGGHQPQHF,TGTGCCAGCAGCTTATCTCTAGGAGGGCATCAGCCCCAGCATTTT
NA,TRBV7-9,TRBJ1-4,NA,CASSSTLQPTRGEKLFF,TGTGCCAGCAGCTCTACCCTACAACCCACCCGGGGAGAAAAACTGTTTTTT
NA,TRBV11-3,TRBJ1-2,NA,CQGRKKHGYTF,TGTCAAGGACGGAAAAAACATGGCTACACCTTC
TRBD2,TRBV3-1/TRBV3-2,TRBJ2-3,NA,CASSQPGLEEGTQYF,TGTGCCAGCAGCCAACCGGGACTAGAAGAGGGTACGCAGTATTTT
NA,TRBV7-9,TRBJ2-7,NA,CASSSGRNYEQYF,TGTGCCAGCAGCTCTGGGCGAAACTACGAGCAGTACTTC
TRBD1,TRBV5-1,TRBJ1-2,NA,CASSLGDREAHGYTF,TGCGCCAGCAGCTTGGGGGACAGGGAAGCCCATGGCTACACCTTC
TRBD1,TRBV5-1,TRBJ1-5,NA,CASRAGTGRMQPQHF,TGCGCCAGCAGGGCCGGGACAGGGAGAATGCAGCCCCAGCATTTT
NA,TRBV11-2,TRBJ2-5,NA,CASSPAPKETQYF,TGTGCCAGCAGCCCAGCCCCAAAAGAGACCCAGTACTTC
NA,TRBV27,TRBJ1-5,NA,CASSPREGGEPQHF,TGTGCCAGCAGTCCCCGGGAGGGGGGGGAGCCCCAGCATTTT
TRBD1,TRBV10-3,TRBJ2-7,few,CATSVGTVNYEQYF,TGTGCCACCTCCGTCGGGACAGTCAACTACGAGCAGTACTTC